This T cell receptor (beta chain) derives from a study of cytomegalovirus exposure and HLA in healthy donors. Healthy bone marrow donors made up the cohort. Trimming cost V 0 bases and J 7 bases; bases outside gene matches: 10. The CDR3 runs to 16 residues. CDR1 and CDR2 from the germline V gene are SGHRS and YFSETQ. Both 60 Vbeta primers and 13 Jbeta primers went into the PCR. Generated by immunoSEQ multiplex PCR, the TCRdb table keeps only in-frame clones and is missing some. The data show 95,000 to 100,000 clones, with approximately 85% seen just once and approximately 3.9% held by the top ten. This clone was seen just once.

This sequence joins TRBV5-1 and TRBJ1-2; 9 bases map to TRBD1. The TCR originated in a man aged 25-45 years in good health and CMV-seronegative. Specimen: PBMCs. For the CDR3, the DNA is TGCGCCAGCAGCTTGGATGCCGGGACAGGGTTTTTTGGCTACACCTTC. Translating it yields CASSLDAGTGFFGYTF.